This TCR beta chain was captured by sequencing in a study of T cell responses to AZD1222 COVID-19 vaccine. Germline V gene data show CDR1 as MNHEY and CDR2 as SVGAGI. Trimming removed 0 bases from V and 4 bases from J, with 13 bases in between. The CDR3 is 15 amino acids. Study outcomes and limitations: Unmutated variant regions reportedly attract nearly half of all spike-specific TCRs.

To note about this clone: The target antigen is unknown.

Sequencing was performed with immunoSEQ multiplex PCR; in TCRdb, only in-frame clones are kept and a portion is missing. The data show some 120,000 clones, around 90% seen once. The gene calls are TRBV6-5 and TRBJ2-7; D tentatively reads TRBD1 or TRBD2 (6 bases each). The sequences come from peripheral blood, collected on day 0 of AZD1222 vaccination. This receptor was identified in an adult in good health. The CDR3 DNA sequence: TGTGCCAGCAGTTACTCGTCCGGGGGCTTTTACGAGCAGTACTTC. It encodes CASSYSSGGFYEQYF.